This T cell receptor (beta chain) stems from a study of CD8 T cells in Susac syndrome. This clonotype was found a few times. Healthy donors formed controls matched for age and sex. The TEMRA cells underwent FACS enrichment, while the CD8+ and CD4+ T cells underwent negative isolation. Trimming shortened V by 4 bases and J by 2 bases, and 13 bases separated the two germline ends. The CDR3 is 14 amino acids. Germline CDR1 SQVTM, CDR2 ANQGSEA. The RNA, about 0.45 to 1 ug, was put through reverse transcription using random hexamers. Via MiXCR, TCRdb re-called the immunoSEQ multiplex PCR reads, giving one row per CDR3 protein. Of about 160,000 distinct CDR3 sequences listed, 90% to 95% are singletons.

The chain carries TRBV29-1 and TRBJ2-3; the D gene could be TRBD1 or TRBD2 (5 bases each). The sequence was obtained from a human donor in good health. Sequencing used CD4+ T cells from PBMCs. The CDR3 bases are TGCAGCGTTGTCCTCCCGGGGACCACAGATACGCAGTATTTT. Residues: CSVVLPGTTDTQYF.